This TCR beta chain was captured in a study of CD8+ T cells in alopecia areata. The CDR3 has 15 amino acids. V was pared by 6 bases and J by 0 bases, with 4 bases of the junction left unmatched. Germline loops: CDR1 SNHLY, CDR2 FYNNEI. This clone showed up just a few times. RNA extraction and reverse transcription yielded cDNA as sequencing template. The data were produced by immunoSEQ multiplex PCR, yet TCRdb's version contains in-frame clones alone and is incomplete. The sample records about 200,000 clones, about 65% being singletons. The treatment: oral pan-JAK inhibitor, 5-10 mg twice daily. The TCR was taken from a human donor with alopecia areata. V usage is TRBV2 and J usage is TRBJ2-2; 7 bases line up with TRBD1. Sequencing used CD4+ T cells sorted from blood, obtained at week 49, from a patient treated with tofacitinib. The CDR3 DNA is TGTGCCAGCAGGAGGGACAGCCCGAACACCGGGGAGCTGTTTTTT. It yields the protein CASRRDSPNTGELFF.